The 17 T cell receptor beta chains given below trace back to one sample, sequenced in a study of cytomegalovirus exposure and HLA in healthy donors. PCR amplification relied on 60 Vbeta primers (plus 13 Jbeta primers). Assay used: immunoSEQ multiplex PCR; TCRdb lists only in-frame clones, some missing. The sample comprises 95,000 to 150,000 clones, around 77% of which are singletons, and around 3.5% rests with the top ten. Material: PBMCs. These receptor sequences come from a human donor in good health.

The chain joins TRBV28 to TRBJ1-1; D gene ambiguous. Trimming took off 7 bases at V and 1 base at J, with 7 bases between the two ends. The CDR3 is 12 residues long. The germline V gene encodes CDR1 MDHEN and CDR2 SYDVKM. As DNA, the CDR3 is TGTGCCAGCAAGGAGGGGAACACTGAAGCTTTCTTT. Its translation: CASKEGNTEAFF.

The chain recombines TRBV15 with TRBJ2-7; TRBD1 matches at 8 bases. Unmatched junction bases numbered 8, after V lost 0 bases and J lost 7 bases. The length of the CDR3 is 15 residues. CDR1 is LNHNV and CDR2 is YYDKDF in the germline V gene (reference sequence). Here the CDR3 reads CATSREQGAHREQYF. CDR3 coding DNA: TGTGCCACCAGCAGAGAGCAGGGGGCGCATCGGGAGCAGTACTTC.

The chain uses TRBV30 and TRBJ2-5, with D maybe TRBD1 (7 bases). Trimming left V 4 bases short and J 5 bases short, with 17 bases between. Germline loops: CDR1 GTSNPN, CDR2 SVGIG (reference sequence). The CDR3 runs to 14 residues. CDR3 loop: CAWKGASVGETQYF. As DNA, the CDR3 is TGTGCCTGGAAGGGGGCTAGCGTGGGTGAGACCCAGTACTTC.

DNA for the CDR3: TGCGCCAGCAGCTTACTGGGACAGGGAATTCTTAATGAAAAACTGTTTTTT. Translation: CASSLLGQGILNEKLFF. The chain uses TRBV5-1 and TRBJ1-4, with TRBD1 identical over 9 bases. Germline lookup yields CDR1 SGHRS and CDR2 YFSETQ. The CDR3 runs to 17 residues. The ends lost 2 bases at V and 4 bases at J; junction bases unmatched: 9. The whole variable domain, filled in from reference TRBV5-1 and TRBJ1-4, reads KAGVTQTPRYLIKTRGQQVTLSCSPISGHRSVSWYQQTPGQGLQFLFEYFSETQRNKGNFPGRFSGRQFSNSRSEMNVSTLELGDSALYLCASSLLGQGILNEKLFFGSGTQLSVL.

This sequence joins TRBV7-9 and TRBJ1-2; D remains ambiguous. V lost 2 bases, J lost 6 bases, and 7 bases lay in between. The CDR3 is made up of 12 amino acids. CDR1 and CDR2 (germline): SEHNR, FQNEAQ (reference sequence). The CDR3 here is CASSLQRDGYTF. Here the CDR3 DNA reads TGTGCCAGCAGCTTACAGCGGGATGGCTACACCTTC. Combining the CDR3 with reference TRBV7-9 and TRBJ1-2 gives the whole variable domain DTGVSQNPRHKITKRGQNVTFRCDPISEHNRLYWYRQTLGQGPEFLTYFQNEAQLEKSRLLSDRFSAERPKGSFSTLEIQRTEQGDSAMYLCASSLQRDGYTFGSGTRLTVV.

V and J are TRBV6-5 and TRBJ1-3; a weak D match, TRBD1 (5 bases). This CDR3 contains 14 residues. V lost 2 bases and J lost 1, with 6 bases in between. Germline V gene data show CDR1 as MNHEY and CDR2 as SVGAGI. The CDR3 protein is CASSYRGSGNTIYF. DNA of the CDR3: TGTGCCAGCAGTTACAGGGGATCTGGAAACACCATATATTTT.

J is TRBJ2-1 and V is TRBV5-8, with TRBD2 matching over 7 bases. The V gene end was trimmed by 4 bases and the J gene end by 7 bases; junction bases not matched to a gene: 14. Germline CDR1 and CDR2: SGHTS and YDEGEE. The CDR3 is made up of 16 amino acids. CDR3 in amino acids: CASSTRDYPTRNEQFF. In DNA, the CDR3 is TGTGCCAGCAGCACCCGGGACTACCCTACGAGGAATGAGCAGTTCTTC.

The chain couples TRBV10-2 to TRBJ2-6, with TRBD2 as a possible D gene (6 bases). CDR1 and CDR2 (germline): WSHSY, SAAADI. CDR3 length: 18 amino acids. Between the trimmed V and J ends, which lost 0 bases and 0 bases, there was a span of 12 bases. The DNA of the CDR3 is TGCGCCAGCAGTGAGTCGTGGGGGGATCTCTCTGGGGCCAACGTCCTGACTTTC. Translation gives CASSESWGDLSGANVLTF.

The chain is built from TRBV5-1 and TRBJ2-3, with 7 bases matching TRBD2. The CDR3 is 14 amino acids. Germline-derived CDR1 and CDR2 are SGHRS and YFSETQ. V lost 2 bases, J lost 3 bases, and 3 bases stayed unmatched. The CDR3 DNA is TGCGCCAGCAGCTTAGGGCGGGAGACAGATACGCAGTATTTT. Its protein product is CASSLGRETDTQYF.

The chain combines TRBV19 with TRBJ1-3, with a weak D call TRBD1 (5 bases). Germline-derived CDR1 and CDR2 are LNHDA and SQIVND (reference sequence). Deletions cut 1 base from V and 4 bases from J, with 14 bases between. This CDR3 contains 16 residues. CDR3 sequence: CASSIASAGRGNTIYF. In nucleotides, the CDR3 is TGTGCCAGTAGTATAGCTTCGGCAGGGCGAGGAAACACCATATATTTT.

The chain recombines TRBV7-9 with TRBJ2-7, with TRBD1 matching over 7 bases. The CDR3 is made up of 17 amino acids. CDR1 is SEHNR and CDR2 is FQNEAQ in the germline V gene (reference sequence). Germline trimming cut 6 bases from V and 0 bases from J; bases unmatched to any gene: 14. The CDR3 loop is CASSINPGQAFSYEQYF. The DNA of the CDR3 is TGTGCCAGCAGTATTAACCCCGGACAGGCCTTCTCCTACGAGCAGTACTTC.

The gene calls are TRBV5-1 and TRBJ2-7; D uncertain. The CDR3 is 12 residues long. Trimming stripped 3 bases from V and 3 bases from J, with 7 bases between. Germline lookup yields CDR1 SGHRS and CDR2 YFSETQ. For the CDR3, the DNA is TGCGCCAGCAGCTACAATGGCTACGAGCAGTACTTC. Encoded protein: CASSYNGYEQYF.

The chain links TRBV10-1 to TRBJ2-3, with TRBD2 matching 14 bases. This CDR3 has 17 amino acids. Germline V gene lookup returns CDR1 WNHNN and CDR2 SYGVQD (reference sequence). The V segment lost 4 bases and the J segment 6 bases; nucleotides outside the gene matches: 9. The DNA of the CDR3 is TGCGCCAGCAGTGGGCCTACGACTAGCGGGAGGGCGGATACGCAGTATTTT. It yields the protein CASSGPTTSGRADTQYF.

The CDR3 DNA is TGCGCCAGCAGCTTGGGCCCCTCGGCAGGTCCCGGGGAGCTGTTTTTT. Translation gives CASSLGPSAGPGELFF. J is TRBJ2-2 and V is TRBV5-1; D call uncertain. CDR3 length: 16 residues. V was cut by 0 bases and J by 6 bases, with 15 bases left in between. The germline gives CDR1 SGHRS, CDR2 YFSETQ.

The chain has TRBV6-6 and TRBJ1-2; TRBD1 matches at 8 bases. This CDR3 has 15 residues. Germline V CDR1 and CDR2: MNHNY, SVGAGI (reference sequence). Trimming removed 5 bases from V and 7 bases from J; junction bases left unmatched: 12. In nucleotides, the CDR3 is TGTGCCAGCAGTCTACTCGGGCAGGGGGCCCTTGGCTACACCTTC. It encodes CASSLLGQGALGYTF.

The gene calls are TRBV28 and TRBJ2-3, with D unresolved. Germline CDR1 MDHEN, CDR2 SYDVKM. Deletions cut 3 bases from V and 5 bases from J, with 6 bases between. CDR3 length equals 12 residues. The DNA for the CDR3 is TGTGCCAGCAGTTTTCGTGTAGATACGCAGTATTTT. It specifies CASSFRVDTQYF. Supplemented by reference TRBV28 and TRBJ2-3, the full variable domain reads DVKVTQSSRYLVKRTGEKVFLECVQDMDHENMFWYRQDPGLGLRLIYFSYDVKMKEKGDIPEGYSVSREKKERFSLILESASTNQTSMYLCASSFRVDTQYFGPGTRLTVL.

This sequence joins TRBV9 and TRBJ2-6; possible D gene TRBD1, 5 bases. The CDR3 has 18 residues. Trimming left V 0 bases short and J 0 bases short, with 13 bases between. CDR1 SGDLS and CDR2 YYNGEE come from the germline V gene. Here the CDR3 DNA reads TGTGCCAGCAGCGTAGCTTGGGCAGGGTCCTCTGGGGCCAACGTCCTGACTTTC. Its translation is CASSVAWAGSSGANVLTF.